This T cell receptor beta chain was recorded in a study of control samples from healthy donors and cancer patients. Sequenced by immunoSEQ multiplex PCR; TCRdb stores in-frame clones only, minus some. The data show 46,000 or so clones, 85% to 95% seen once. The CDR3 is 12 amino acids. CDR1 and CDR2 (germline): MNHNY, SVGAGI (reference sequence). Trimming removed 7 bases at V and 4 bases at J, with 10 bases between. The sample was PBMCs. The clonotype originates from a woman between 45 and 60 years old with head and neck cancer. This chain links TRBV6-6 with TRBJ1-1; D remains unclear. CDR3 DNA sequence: TGTGCCAGCAACGGCAGAACCACTGAAGCTTTCTTT. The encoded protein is CASNGRTTEAFF.